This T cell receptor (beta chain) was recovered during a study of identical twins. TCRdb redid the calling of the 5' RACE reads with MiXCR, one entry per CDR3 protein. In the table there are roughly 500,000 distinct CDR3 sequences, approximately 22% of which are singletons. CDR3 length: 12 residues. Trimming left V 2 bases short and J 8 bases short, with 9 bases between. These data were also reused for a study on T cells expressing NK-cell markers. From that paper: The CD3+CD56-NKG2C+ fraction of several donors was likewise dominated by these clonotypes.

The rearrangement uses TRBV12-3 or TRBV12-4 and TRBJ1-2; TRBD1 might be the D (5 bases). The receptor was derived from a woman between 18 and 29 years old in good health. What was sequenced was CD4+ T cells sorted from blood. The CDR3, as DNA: TGTGCCAGCAGTTTACGGCAGGGCGGCTACACCTTC. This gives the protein CASSLRQGGYTF.